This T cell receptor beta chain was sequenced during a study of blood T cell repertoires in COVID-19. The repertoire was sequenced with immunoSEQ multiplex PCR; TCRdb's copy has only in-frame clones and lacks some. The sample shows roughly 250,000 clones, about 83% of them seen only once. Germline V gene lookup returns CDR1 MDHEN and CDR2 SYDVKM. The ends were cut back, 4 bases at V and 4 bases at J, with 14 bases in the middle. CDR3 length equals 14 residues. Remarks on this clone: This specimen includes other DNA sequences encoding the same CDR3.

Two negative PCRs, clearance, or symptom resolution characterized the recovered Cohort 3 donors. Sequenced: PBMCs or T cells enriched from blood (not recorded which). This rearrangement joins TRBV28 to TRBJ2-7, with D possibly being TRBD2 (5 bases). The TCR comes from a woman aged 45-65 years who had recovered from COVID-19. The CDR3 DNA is TGTGCCAGCAGTTCACCCGGGAAGTCTTACGAGCAGTACTTC. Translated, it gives CASSSPGKSYEQYF.